This is a list of T cell receptor beta chains from one sample in a study. Each CDR3 protein gets one entry after TCRdb re-called the RT-PCR reads with MiXCR. The repertoire holds more than 600,000 distinct CDR3 sequences, around 14% seen once, with 3.6% in the top ten. Sequencing was done on a sample of memory CD4+ T cells from blood. Receptor source: a female donor in good health, serving as a healthy control. The CDR3 runs from the conserved cysteine through the conserved F or W. The D gene is left open where the match is weak. Size is stated for part of the rows, as once, few or many counts, or as a class when the clone is expanded.

size	J	V	D	CDR3	DNA
many	TRBJ2-3	TRBV20-1	TRBD1	CSARPTALGTGTDTQYF	TGCAGTGCTAGACCCACGGCCTTAGGGACAGGCACAGATACGCAGTATTTT
-	TRBJ2-7	TRBV5-6	-	CASSRWGFYTYEQYF	TGTGCCAGCAGCCGGTGGGGGTTTTATACCTACGAGCAGTACTTC
many	TRBJ2-5	TRBV5-1	-	CASSPEGVGASETQYF	TGCGCCAGCAGCCCCGAGGGTGTTGGGGCGTCAGAGACCCAGTACTTC
-	TRBJ1-5	TRBV18	-	CASSPEQTGQPQHF	TGTGCCAGCTCACCTGAACAAACGGGGCAGCCCCAGCATTTT
few	TRBJ1-1	TRBV18	TRBD1	CASSLRDRGLFGAFF	TGTGCCAGCTCACTACGGGACAGGGGGCTATTTGGCGCTTTCTTT
few	TRBJ1-2	TRBV18	-	CASSPRADRSGYTF	TGTGCCAGCTCACCTAGAGCAGATCGGAGTGGCTACACCTTC
many	TRBJ2-7	TRBV5-1	-	CASSLGITVNYEQYF	TGCGCCAGCAGCTTGGGTATCACAGTCAACTACGAGCAGTACTTC
many	TRBJ2-1	TRBV5-1	-	CASSLGTTYNEQFF	TGCGCCAGCAGCTTGGGGACTACCTACAATGAGCAGTTCTTC
-	TRBJ1-5	TRBV5-5	TRBD1	CASSSDRGGSNQPQHF	TGTGCCAGCAGCTCCGACAGGGGCGGTAGCAATCAGCCCCAGCATTTT
-	TRBJ1-2	TRBV19	-	CASTPVGGQYGYTF	TGTGCCAGTACCCCCGTTGGCGGACAGTATGGCTACACCTTC
few	TRBJ1-1	TRBV4-2	-	CASSQDDSNTEAFF	TGTGCCAGCAGCCAGGACGACTCGAACACTGAAGCTTTCTTT
-	TRBJ1-2	TRBV7-2	-	CASSLWAGQRANYGYTF	TGTGCCAGCAGCTTATGGGCCGGGCAGCGGGCTAACTATGGCTACACCTTC
few	TRBJ1-3	TRBV20-1	TRBD1	CSAGRDRSTGNTIYF	TGCAGTGCTGGAAGGGACAGATCAACGGGAAACACCATATATTTT
many	TRBJ2-5	TRBV20-1	TRBD2	CSARAGGGETQYF	TGCAGTGCTAGAGCGGGGGGGGGAGAGACCCAGTACTTC
few	TRBJ2-1	TRBV20-1	-	CSAAPAGKSSVDNEQFF	TGCAGTGCTGCACCGGCGGGGAAGTCGAGCGTCGACAATGAGCAGTTCTTC
many	TRBJ1-2	TRBV10-3	-	CAITLGPNYGYTF	TGTGCCATCACCCTGGGACCGAACTATGGCTACACCTTC
many	TRBJ1-1	TRBV12-3/TRBV12-4	TRBD1	CASRQGARAFF	TGTGCCAGCAGACAGGGGGCGCGGGCTTTCTTT
many	TRBJ2-7	TRBV12-3/TRBV12-4	TRBD2	CASSSGARGAYEQYF	TGTGCCAGCAGTTCAGGAGCGCGGGGGGCCTACGAGCAGTACTTC
-	TRBJ1-6	TRBV30	TRBD1	CAWSWRGQTRNSPLHF	TGTGCCTGGAGTTGGAGGGGGCAGACGCGAAATTCACCCCTCCACTTT
many	TRBJ1-2	TRBV3-1	-	CASSQAGLNYGYTF	TGTGCCAGCAGCCAAGCGGGACTCAACTATGGCTACACCTTC
few	TRBJ2-2	TRBV11-3	-	CASSRESTGELFF	TGTGCCAGCAGCCGGGAGAGCACCGGGGAGCTGTTTTTT
-	TRBJ2-1	TRBV21-1	-	CASSNRDREYNEQFF	TGTGCCAGCAGCAACAGGGACAGGGAATACAATGAGCAGTTCTTC
many	TRBJ1-1	TRBV11-1	TRBD1	CASSRVPGQGWNTEAFF	TGTGCCAGCAGCCGCGTCCCGGGACAGGGATGGAACACTGAAGCTTTCTTT
many	TRBJ2-3	TRBV7-2	TRBD1	CASRRDRVSTDTQYF	TGTGCCAGCAGGCGGGACAGGGTATCCACAGATACGCAGTATTTT
few	TRBJ1-1	TRBV18	TRBD1	CASSPQGARAFF	TGTGCCAGCTCACCACAGGGGGCAAGAGCTTTCTTT
few	TRBJ2-2	TRBV7-3	TRBD2	CASSRPSTGREGSSTGELFF	TGTGCCAGCAGCCGCCCCTCGACAGGGCGGGAGGGCTCTAGCACCGGGGAGCTGTTTTTT
-	TRBJ2-1	TRBV19	TRBD2	CASSTPSTSGSSEQFF	TGTGCCAGTAGTACCCCCTCAACTAGCGGAAGTTCTGAGCAGTTCTTC
-	TRBJ1-1	TRBV12-3/TRBV12-4	-	CASSFTRTVSF	TGTGCCAGCAGTTTCACCCGAACAGTATCCTTT
-	TRBJ1-4	TRBV20-1	TRBD1	CSAPGTGGNEKLFF	TGCAGTGCTCCCGGGACAGGGGGAAATGAAAAACTGTTTTTT
many	TRBJ2-2	TRBV7-3	-	CASSLSDGRGELFF	TGTGCCAGCAGCTTAAGTGACGGGCGGGGGGAGCTGTTTTTT
-	TRBJ1-1	TRBV6-5	TRBD1	CASSELRTGGGTEAFF	TGTGCCAGCAGCGAACTTAGGACAGGGGGCGGCACTGAAGCTTTCTTT
few	TRBJ1-2	TRBV27	-	CASSFAGRDGYTF	TGTGCCAGCAGTTTCGCGGGGCGGGATGGCTACACCTTC
-	TRBJ1-4	TRBV4-1	-	CASSRGLINEKLFF	TGCGCCAGCAGCCGCGGACTCATCAATGAAAAACTGTTTTTT
few	TRBJ2-2	TRBV25-1	TRBD2	CASSGRTSGNTGELFF	TGTGCCAGCAGTGGGCGGACTAGCGGAAACACCGGGGAGCTGTTTTTT
-	TRBJ1-3	TRBV7-8	-	CASSPYQACAGNTIYF	TGTGCCAGCAGCCCATATCAAGCCTGCGCGGGAAACACCATATATTTT
few	TRBJ1-2	TRBV20-1	TRBD1	CSARDPGQGNLGYGYTF	TGCAGTGCTAGAGATCCGGGACAGGGGAATTTGGGCTATGGCTACACCTTC
-	TRBJ2-7	TRBV7-2	-	CASSPGGSAYEQYF	TGTGCCAGCAGCCCCGGCGGATCGGCCTACGAGCAGTACTTC
few	TRBJ2-6	TRBV27	-	CASGSTSGANVLTF	TGTGCCAGCGGCAGCACCTCTGGGGCCAACGTCCTGACTTTC
few	TRBJ1-5	TRBV20-1	-	CSARPDRNQPQHF	TGCAGTGCTAGACCCGACAGAAACCAGCCCCAGCATTTT
-	TRBJ2-3	TRBV7-9	TRBD2	CASSPRGLEVTDTQYF	TGTGCCAGCAGCCCCCGAGGACTAGAGGTCACAGATACGCAGTATTTT
-	TRBJ2-5	TRBV10-3	-	CAISESQSQETQYF	TGTGCCATCAGTGAGTCCCAAAGCCAAGAGACCCAGTACTTC
few	TRBJ1-6	TRBV27	-	CASSLMGVVNSPLHF	TGTGCCAGCAGTTTAATGGGGGTGGTGAATTCACCCCTCCACTTT
-	TRBJ2-5	TRBV6-9	TRBD2	CASSTLNRLPSGSQETQYF	TGTGCCAGCAGTACATTGAATCGACTGCCTAGCGGTTCTCAAGAGACCCAGTACTTC
many	TRBJ2-5	TRBV5-1	-	CASSWGGLEQETQYF	TGCGCCAGCAGCTGGGGAGGACTCGAACAAGAGACCCAGTACTTC
-	TRBJ2-4	TRBV20-1	TRBD2	CSAATSGGAYLAKNIQYF	TGCAGTGCAGCTACTAGCGGGGGGGCGTATCTGGCCAAAAACATTCAGTACTTC
-	TRBJ2-7	TRBV5-4	TRBD2	CASSLRSGGDSEQYF	TGTGCCAGCAGCCTCCGGAGCGGGGGAGATAGCGAGCAGTACTTC
many	TRBJ2-1	TRBV7-2	TRBD2	CASSPRLAGDGNEQFF	TGTGCCAGCAGCCCCCGACTAGCGGGAGACGGTAATGAGCAGTTCTTC
few	TRBJ2-1	TRBV7-9	TRBD2	CASSSDSSGYNEQFF	TGTGCCAGCAGTTCAGATTCTAGCGGGTACAATGAGCAGTTCTTC
-	TRBJ2-5	TRBV3-2	-	CASSGTSSWETQYF	TGTGCCAGCAGCGGGACTAGTAGTTGGGAGACCCAGTACTTC
few	TRBJ1-3	TRBV4-3	-	CASSQSPGYMENTIYF	TGCGCCAGCAGCCAATCTCCAGGGTACATGGAAAACACCATATATTTT
few	TRBJ1-5	TRBV12-3/TRBV12-4	-	CASSLSWPDQPQHF	TGTGCCAGCAGTCTCTCTTGGCCAGATCAGCCCCAGCATTTT
few	TRBJ1-4	TRBV25-1	-	CASSESQLTSEKLFF	TGTGCCAGCAGTGAATCGCAGCTAACTAGCGAAAAACTGTTTTTT
many	TRBJ2-1	TRBV20-1	TRBD1	CSAQKRGRQVTEQFF	TGCAGTGCTCAGAAAAGGGGGCGCCAGGTAACTGAGCAGTTCTTC
-	TRBJ2-7	TRBV7-2	TRBD2	CASSTRPGLAGGEGWEQYF	TGTGCCAGCAGCACCCGACCGGGACTAGCGGGAGGGGAGGGCTGGGAGCAGTACTTC
-	TRBJ1-2	TRBV28	-	CASSLVQTYGYTF	TGTGCCAGCAGTTTAGTCCAGACCTATGGCTACACCTTC
few	TRBJ1-1	TRBV29-1	-	CSVAGVGDTEAFF	TGCAGCGTTGCCGGGGTAGGTGATACTGAAGCTTTCTTT
many	TRBJ2-1	TRBV4-3	-	CASSLRAPLSSYNEQFF	TGCGCCAGCAGCCTAAGGGCACCATTGAGCTCCTACAATGAGCAGTTCTTC
many	TRBJ2-5	TRBV20-1	TRBD1	CSARQGAETQYF	TGCAGTGCTAGACAGGGGGCTGAGACCCAGTACTTC
-	TRBJ1-1	TRBV5-6	-	CASSLARTAKPRAFF	TGTGCCAGCAGCTTGGCCCGGACGGCAAAACCCAGAGCTTTCTTT